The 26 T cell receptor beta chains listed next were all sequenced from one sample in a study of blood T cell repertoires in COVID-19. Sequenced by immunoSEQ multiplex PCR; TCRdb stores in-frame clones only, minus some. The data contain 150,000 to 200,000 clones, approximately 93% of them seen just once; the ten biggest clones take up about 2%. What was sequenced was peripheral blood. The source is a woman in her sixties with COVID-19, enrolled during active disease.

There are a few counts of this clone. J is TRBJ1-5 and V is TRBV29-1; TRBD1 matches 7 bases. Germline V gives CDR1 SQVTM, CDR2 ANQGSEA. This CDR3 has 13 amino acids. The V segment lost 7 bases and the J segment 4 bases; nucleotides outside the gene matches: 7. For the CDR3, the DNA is TGCAGCGCCATCCAGGGGGTTAATCAGCCCCAGCATTTT. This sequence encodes CSAIQGVNQPQHF.

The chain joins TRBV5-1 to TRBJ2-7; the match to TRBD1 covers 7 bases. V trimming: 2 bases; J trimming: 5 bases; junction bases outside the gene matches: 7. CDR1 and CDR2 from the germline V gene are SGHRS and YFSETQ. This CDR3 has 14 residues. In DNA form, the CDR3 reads TGCGCCAGCAGCTTATCAGGGGGTAGGGACGAGCAGTACTTC. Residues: CASSLSGGRDEQYF.

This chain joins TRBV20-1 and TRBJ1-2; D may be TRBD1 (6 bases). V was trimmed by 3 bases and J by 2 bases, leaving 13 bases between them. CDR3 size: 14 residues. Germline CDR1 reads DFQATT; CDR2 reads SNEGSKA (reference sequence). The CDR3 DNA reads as TGCAGTGCTAGTCCGGGACAAGGGAACTATGGCTACACCTTC. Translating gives CSASPGQGNYGYTF.

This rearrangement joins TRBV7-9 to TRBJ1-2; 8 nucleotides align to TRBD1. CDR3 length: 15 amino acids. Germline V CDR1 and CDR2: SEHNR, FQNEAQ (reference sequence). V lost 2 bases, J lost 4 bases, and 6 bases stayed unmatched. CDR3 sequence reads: CASSLYSDRAYGYTF. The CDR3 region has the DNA TGTGCCAGCAGCTTATATTCGGACAGGGCCTATGGCTACACCTTC.

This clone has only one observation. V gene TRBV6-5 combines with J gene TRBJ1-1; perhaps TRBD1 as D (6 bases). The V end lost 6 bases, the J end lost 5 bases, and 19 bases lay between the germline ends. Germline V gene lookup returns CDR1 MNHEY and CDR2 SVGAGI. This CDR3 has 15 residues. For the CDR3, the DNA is TGTGCCAGCAGCGACGATACAGGGAAAGGGACTGAAGCTTTCTTT. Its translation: CASSDDTGKGTEAFF.

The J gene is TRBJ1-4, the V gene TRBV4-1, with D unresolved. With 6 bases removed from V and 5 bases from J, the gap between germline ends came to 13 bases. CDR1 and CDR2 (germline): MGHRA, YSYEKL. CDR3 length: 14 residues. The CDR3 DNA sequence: TGCGCCAGCAGTCCCCCAGTAAACAATGAAAAACTGTTTTTT. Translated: CASSPPVNNEKLFF.

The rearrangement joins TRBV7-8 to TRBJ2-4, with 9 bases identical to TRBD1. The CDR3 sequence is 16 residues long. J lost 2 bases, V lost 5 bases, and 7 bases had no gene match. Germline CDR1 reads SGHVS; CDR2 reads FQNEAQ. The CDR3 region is CASSRMDRGSKNIQYF. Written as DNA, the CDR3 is TGTGCCAGCAGCAGGATGGACAGGGGATCCAAAAACATTCAGTACTTC.

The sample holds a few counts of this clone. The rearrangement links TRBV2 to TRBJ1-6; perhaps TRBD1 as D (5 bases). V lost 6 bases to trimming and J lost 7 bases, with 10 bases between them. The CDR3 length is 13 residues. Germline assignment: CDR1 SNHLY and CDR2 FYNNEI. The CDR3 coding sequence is TGTGCCAGCAGCGGGACTATCAATTCACCCCTCCACTTT. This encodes CASSGTINSPLHF.

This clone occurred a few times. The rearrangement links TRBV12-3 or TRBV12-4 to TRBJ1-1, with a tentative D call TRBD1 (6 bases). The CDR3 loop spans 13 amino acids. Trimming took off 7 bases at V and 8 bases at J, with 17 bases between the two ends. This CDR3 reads CASNKSPDREAFF. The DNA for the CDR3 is TGTGCCAGCAATAAATCCCCCGACAGGGAAGCTTTCTTT.

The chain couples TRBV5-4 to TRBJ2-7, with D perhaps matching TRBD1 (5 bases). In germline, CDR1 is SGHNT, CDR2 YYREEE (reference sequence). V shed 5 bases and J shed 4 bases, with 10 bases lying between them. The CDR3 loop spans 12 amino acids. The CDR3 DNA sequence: TGTGCCAGCAGTTCAGGGTTTTACGAGCAGTACTTC. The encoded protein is CASSSGFYEQYF.

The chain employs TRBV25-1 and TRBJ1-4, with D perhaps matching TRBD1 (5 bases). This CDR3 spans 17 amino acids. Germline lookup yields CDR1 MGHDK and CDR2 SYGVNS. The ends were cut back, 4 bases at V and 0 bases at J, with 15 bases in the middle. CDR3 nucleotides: TGTGCCAGCAGTGGAAGTTGGGGGGTTTCAACTAATGAAAAACTGTTTTTT. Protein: CASSGSWGVSTNEKLFF.

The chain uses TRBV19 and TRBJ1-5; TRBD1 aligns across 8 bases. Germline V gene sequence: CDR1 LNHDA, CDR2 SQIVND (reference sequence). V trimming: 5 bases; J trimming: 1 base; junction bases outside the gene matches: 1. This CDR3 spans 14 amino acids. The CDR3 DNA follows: TGTGCCAGTAGTCGACAGGGGAGCAATCAGCCCCAGCATTTT. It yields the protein CASSRQGSNQPQHF. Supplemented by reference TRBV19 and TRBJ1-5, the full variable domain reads DGGITQSPKYLFRKEGQNVTLSCEQNLNHDAMYWYRQDPGQGLRLIYYSQIVNDFQKGDIAEGYSVSREKKESFPLTVTSAQKNPTAFYLCASSRQGSNQPQHFGDGTRLSIL.

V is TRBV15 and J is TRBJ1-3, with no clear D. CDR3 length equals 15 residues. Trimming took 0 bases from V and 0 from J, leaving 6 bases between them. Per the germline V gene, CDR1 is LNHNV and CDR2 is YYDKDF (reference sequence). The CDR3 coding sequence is TGTGCCACCAGCAGAGAGTACTCCTCTGGAAACACCATATATTTT. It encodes CATSREYSSGNTIYF.

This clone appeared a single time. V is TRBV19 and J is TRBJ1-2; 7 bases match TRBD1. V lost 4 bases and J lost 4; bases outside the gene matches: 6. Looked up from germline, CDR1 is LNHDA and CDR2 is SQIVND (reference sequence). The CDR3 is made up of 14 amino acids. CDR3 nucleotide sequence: TGTGCCAGTAGTACTACCGGGACAGTCTATGGCTACACCTTC. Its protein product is CASSTTGTVYGYTF.

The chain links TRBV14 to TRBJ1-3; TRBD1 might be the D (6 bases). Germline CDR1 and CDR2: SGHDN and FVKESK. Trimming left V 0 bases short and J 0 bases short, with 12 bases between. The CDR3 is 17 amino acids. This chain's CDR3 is CASSQDFGTPSGNTIYF. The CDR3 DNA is TGTGCCAGCAGCCAAGATTTCGGGACACCCTCTGGAAACACCATATATTTT.

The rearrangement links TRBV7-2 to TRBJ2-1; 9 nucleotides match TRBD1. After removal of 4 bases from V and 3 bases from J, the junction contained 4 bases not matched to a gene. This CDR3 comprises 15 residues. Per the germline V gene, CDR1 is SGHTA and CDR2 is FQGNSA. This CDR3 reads CASSSGQGRYNEQFF. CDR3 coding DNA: TGTGCCAGCAGCTCGGGACAGGGACGCTACAATGAGCAGTTCTTC.

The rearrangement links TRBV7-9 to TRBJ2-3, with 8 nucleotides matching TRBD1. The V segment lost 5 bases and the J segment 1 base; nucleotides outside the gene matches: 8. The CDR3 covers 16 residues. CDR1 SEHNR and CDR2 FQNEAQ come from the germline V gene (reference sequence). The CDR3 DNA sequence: TGTGCCAGCAGCCGGAGGGCGGGACAGGGCACAGATACGCAGTATTTT. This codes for CASSRRAGQGTDTQYF.

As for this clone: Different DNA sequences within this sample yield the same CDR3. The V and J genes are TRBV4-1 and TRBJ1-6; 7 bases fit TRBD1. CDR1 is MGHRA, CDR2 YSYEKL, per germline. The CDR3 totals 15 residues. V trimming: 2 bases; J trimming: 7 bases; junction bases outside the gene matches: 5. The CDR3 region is CASSQRQGENSPLHF. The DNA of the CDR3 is TGCGCCAGCAGCCAAAGACAGGGAGAGAATTCACCCCTCCACTTT.

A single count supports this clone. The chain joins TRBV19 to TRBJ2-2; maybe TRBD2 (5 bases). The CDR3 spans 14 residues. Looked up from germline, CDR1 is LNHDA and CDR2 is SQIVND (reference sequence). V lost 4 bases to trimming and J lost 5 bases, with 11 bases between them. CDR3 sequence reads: CASSSQRVTGELFF. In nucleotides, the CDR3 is TGTGCCAGTAGTAGCCAGAGGGTAACCGGGGAGCTGTTTTTT.

CDR3 region: CASSKGHSGEKLFF. The CDR3 nucleotides are TGTGCCAGCAGTAAGGGACATTCCGGCGAAAAACTGTTTTTT. The chain couples TRBV2 to TRBJ1-4; D perhaps matches TRBD1 (6 bases). Trimming removed 5 bases at V and 8 bases at J, with 15 bases between. The germline CDR1 and CDR2 sequences are SNHLY and FYNNEI. The CDR3 covers 14 residues.

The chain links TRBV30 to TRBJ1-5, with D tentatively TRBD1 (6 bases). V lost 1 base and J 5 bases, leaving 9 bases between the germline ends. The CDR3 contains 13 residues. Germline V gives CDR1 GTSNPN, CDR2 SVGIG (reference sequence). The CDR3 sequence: CAWSEQGDQPQHF. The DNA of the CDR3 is TGTGCCTGGAGTGAACAGGGTGATCAGCCCCAGCATTTT.

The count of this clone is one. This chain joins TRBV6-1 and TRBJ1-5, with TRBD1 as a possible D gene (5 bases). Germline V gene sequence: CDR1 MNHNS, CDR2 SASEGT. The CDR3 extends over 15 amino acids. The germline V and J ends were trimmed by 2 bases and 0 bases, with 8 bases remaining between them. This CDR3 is CASSELGRSNQPQHF. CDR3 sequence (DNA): TGTGCCAGCAGTGAATTGGGGCGTAGCAATCAGCCCCAGCATTTT.

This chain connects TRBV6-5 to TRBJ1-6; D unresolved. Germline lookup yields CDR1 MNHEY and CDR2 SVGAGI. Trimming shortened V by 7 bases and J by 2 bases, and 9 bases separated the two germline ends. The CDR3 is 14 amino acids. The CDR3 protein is CASTNSAYNSPLHF. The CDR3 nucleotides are TGTGCCAGCACTAATTCCGCCTATAATTCACCCCTCCACTTT.

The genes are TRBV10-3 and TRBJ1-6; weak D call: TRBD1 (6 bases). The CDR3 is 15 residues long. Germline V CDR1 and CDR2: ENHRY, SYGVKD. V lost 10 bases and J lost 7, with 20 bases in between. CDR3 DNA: TGTGCCACACAGGGCCACCAGGGCACCAATTCACCCCTCCACTTT. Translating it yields CATQGHQGTNSPLHF.

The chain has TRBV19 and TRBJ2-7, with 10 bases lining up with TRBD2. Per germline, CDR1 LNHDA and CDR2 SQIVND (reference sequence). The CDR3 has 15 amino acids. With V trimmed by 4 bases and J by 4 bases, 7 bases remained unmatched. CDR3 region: CASSTSSGGEYEQYF. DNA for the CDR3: TGTGCCAGTAGTACTTCTAGCGGGGGAGAGTACGAGCAGTACTTC.

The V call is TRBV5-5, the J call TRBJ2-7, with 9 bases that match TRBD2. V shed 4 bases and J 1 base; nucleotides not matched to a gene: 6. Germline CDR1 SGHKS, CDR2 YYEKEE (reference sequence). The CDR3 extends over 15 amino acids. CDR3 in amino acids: CASSTTSGVSYEQYF. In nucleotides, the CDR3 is TGTGCCAGCAGCACGACTAGCGGTGTTTCCTACGAGCAGTACTTC.